The clone carrying this TCR beta chain was counted ten times or more. The sample comes from a study of T-cell reconstitution after alpha-beta-depleted transplantation in children. TCRbeta library preparation incorporated unique molecular identifiers. One entry per CDR3 protein results from TCRdb running MiXCR on the PCR reads. The sample gives around 200,000 distinct CDR3 sequences, around 6.8% of which show up once; around 3.1% is in the top ten. CDR1 and CDR2 from the germline V gene are SGHTA and FQGNSA. The CDR3 contains 14 residues. V lost 4 bases and J lost 7; bases outside the gene matches: 5. The source was PBMCs from the stem cell graft donor, collected from the stem cell graft. The genes are TRBV7-2 and TRBJ2-1; 9 nucleotides align to TRBD2. The sequence was collected from a human donor who donated a stem cell graft to a child with Wiskott-Aldrich syndrome. CDR3 protein: CASSWASGTNEQFF. CDR3 DNA: TGTGCCAGCAGCTGGGCTAGCGGGACGAATGAGCAGTTCTTC.